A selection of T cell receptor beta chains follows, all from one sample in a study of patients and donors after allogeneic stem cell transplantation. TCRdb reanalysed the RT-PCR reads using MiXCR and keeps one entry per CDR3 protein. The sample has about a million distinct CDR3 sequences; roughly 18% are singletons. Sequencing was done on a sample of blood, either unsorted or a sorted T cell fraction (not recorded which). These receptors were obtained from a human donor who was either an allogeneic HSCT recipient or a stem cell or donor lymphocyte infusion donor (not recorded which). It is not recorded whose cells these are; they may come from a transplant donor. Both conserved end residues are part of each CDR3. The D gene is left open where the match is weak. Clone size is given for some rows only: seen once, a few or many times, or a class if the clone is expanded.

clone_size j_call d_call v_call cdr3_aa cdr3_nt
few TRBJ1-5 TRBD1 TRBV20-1 CSARLTGGGNQPQHF TGCAGTGCTAGACTAACAGGGGGTGGCAATCAGCCCCAGCATTTT
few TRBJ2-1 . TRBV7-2 CASSLEGGRNEQFF TGTGCCAGCAGCTTAGAAGGGGGGAGGAATGAGCAGTTCTTC
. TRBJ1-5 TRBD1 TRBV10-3 CAISGVDRGPFTPQHF TGTGCCATCAGTGGGGTGGACAGGGGGCCCTTCACGCCCCAGCATTTT
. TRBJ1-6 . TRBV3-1 CASSLTKGNSPLHF TGTGCCAGCAGCCTAACGAAGGGGAATTCACCCCTCCACTTT
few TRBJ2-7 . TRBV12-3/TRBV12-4 CASTTAPTYEQYF TGTGCCAGCACTACGGCCCCGACTTACGAGCAGTACTTC
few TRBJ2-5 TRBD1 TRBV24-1 CATSDPGQGIQETQYF TGTGCCACCAGTGACCCGGGACAGGGGATCCAAGAGACCCAGTACTTC
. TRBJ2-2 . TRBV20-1 CSARDRQATGELFF TGCAGTGCTAGAGACAGACAGGCCACCGGGGAGCTGTTTTTT
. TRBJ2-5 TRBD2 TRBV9 CASSASGRGETQYF TGTGCCAGCAGCGCTAGCGGCAGAGGAGAGACCCAGTACTTC
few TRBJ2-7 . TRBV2 CASKISSVDYEQYF TGTGCCAGCAAGATCTCGTCGGTGGACTACGAGCAGTACTTC
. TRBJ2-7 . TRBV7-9 CASSLLVDEQYF TGTGCCAGCAGTTTACTAGTCGACGAGCAGTACTTC
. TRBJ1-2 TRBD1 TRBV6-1 CASGGDRGYGYTF TGTGCCAGCGGAGGGGACAGGGGCTATGGCTACACCTTC